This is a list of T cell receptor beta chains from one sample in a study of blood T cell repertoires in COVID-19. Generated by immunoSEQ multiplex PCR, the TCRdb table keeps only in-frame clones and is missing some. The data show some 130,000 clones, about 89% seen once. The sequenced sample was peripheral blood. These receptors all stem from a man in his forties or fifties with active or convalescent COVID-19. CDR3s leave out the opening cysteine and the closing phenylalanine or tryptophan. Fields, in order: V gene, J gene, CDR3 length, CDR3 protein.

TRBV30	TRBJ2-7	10	AWTRQGSEQY
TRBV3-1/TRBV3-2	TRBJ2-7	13	ASSQGGSATYEQY
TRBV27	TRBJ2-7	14	ASSLSGAGRGYEQY
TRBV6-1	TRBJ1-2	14	ASSEGWTLATYGYT
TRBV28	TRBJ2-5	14	ASRTGTSGIQETQY
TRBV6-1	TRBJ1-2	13	ASSEMTGTGGKGT
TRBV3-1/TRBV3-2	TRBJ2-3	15	ASSQDVAGGSTDTQY
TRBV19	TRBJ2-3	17	ATLPWGGLAGGSTDTQY
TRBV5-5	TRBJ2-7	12	ASSWAGATYEQY
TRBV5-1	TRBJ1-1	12	ASSRGELSTEAF
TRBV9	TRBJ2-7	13	ASSVEGGSSGEQY
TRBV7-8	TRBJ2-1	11	ASSLRGNNEQF
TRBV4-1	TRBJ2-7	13	ASSYLRGAEYEQY
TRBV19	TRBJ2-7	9	ASRLNYEQY
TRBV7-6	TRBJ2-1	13	ASSLVGGVLNEQF
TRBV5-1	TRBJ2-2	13	ASSNGGGFTGELF
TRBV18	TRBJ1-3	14	ASSQMTETSGNTIY
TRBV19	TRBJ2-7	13	ASSILAGGPYEQY
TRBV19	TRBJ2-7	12	ASSQQGWSYEQY
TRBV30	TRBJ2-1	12	AWSALTGGNEQF
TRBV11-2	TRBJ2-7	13	ASSPSIGQDYEQY
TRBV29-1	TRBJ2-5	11	SVGTSNQETQY
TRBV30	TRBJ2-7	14	AWSRFLQGASYEQY
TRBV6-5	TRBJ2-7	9	ASTRLYEQY
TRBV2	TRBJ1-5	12	ASQRDRGSQPQH
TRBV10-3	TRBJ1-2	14	AISRFGTEKNYGYT
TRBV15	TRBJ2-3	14	ATSRRVASGTDTQY
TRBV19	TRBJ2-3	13	ASSISYRVADTQY
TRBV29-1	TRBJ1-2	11	SVVAGGRHGYT
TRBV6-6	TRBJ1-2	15	ASSLIFSGGHNYGYT
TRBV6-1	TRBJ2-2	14	ASSEAGGRNTGELF
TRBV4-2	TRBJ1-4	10	ASSLRKEKLF
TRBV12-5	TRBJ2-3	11	ASGSLATVTQY
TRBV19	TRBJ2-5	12	ASSIRAGQGAQY
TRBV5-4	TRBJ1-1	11	ASGGQGYTEAF
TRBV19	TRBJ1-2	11	ASTPGEDYGYT
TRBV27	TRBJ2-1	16	ASSLSRLGRARNNEQF
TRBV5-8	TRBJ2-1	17	ASSLVVSLGLRIPNEQF
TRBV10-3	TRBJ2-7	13	AISESIGGAYEQY
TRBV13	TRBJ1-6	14	ASRPTGSSYNSPLH
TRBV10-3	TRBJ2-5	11	ATQQVYGETQY
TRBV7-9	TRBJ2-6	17	ASSLAGDRGHSGANVLT
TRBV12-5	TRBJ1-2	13	ASGIEEGVVYGYT
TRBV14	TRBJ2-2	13	ASSQVRGITGELF
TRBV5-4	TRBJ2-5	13	ASSLTGGRQETQY
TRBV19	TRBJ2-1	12	ASTLGTGRNEQF
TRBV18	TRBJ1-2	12	ASSPRINREGYT
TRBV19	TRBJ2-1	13	ASSESGQDYNEQF
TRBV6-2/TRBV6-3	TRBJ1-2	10	ASSYSSYGYT
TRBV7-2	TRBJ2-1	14	ASRYRGGRGLREQF
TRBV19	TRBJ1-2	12	ASSTGQGRIDYT
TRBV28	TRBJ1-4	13	ASSLMGQPNEKLF
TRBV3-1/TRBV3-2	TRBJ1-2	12	ASTKGSRESGYT
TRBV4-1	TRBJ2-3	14	ASSQDRGVNTDTQY
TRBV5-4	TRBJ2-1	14	ASSRRQGFSYNEQF
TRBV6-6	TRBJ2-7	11	ASRPGGGYEQY
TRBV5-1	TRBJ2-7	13	ASSPGGQGAGEQY